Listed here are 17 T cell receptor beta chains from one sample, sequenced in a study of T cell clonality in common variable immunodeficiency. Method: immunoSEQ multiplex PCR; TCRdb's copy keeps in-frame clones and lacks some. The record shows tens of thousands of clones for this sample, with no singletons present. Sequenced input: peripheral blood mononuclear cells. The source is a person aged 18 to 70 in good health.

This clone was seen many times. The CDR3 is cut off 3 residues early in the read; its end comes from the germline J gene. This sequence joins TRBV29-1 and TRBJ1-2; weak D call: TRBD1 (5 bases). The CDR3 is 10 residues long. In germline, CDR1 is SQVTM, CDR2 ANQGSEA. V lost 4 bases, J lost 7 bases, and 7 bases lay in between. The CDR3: CSVGGAGYTF. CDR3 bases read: TGCAGCGTTGGAGGGGCTGGC.

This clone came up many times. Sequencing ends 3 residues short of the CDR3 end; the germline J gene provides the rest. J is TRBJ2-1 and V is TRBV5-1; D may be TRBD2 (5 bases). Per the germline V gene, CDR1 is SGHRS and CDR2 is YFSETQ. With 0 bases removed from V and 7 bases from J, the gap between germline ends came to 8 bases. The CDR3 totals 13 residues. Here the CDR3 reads CASSLGPGNEQFF. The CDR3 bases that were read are TGCGCCAGCAGCTTGGGTCCGGGGAATGAG.

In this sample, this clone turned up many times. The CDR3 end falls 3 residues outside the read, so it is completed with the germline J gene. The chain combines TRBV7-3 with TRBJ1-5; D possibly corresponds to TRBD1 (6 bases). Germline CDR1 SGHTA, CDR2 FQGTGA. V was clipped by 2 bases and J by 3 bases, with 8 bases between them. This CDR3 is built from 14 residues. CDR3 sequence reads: CASSLGQPNQPQHF. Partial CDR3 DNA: TGTGCCAGCAGCTTAGGACAGCCCAATCAGCCC.

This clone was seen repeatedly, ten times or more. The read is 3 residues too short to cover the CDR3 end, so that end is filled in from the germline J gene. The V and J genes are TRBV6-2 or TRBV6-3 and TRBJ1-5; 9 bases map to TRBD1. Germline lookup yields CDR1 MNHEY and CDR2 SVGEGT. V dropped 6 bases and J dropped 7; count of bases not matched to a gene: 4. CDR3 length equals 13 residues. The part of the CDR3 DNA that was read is TGTGCCAGCAGCTTGGACAGGGGACAGCCC. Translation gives CASSLDRGQP. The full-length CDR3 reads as CASSLDRGQPQHF.

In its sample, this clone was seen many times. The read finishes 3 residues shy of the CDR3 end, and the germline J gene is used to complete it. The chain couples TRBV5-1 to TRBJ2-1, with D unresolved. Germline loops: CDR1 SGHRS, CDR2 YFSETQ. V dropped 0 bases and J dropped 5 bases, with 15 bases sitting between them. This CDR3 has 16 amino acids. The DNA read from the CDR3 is TGCGCCAGCAGCTTGGATGGCGGTACTACACACAATGAG. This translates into CASSLDGGTTHNE. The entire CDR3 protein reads CASSLDGGTTHNEQFF. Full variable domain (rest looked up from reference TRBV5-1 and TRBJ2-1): KAGVTQTPRYLIKTRGQQVTLSCSPISGHRSVSWYQQTPGQGLQFLFEYFSETQRNKGNFPGRFSGRQFSNSRSEMNVSTLELGDSALYLCASSLDGGTTHNEQFFGPGTRLTVL.

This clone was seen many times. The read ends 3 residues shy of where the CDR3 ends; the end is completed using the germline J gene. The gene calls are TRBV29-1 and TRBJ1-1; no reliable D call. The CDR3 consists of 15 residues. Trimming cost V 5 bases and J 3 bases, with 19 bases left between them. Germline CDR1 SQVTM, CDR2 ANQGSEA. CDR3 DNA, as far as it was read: TGCAGCGTTCGCCCTCTGGAGGCGGTAGACACTGAA. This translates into CSVRPLEAVDTE. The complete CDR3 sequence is CSVRPLEAVDTEAFF.

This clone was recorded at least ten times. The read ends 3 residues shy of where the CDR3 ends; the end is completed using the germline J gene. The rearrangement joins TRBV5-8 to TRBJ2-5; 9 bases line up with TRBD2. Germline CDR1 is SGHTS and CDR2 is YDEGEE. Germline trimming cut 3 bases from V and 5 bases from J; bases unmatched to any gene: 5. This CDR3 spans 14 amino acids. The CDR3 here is CASSSGLAGETQYF. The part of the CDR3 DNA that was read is TGTGCCAGCAGCTCGGGACTAGCCGGGGAGACC.

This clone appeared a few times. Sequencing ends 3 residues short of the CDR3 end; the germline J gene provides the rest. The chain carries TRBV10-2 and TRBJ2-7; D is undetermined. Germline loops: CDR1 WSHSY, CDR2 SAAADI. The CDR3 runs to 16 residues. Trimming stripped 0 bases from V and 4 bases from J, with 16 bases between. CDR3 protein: CASSESEGRSRYEQYF. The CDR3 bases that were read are TGCGCCAGCAGTGAGTCGGAAGGGCGCAGTAGGTACGAG.

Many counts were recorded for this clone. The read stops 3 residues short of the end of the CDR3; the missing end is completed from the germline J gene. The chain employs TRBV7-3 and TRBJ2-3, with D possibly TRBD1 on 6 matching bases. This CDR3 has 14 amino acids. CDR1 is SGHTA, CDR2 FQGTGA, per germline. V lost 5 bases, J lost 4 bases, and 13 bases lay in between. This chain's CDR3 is CASSQTQGPDTQYF. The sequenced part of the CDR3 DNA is TGTGCCAGCAGCCAAACGCAGGGGCCAGATACG.

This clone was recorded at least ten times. The CDR3 reads CASTLSGEEGNEQFF. Incomplete CDR3 DNA: TGCGCCAGCACCCTGAGCGGGGAGGAGGGGAATGAG. This sequence joins TRBV5-1 and TRBJ2-1; 7 bases are shared with TRBD2. From the germline J gene comes the end of the CDR3, since the read stops 3 residues before it. Germline V gene lookup returns CDR1 SGHRS and CDR2 YFSETQ. The CDR3 has 15 amino acids. The J segment lost 7 bases and the V segment lost 6 bases, leaving 13 bases of the junction unmatched.

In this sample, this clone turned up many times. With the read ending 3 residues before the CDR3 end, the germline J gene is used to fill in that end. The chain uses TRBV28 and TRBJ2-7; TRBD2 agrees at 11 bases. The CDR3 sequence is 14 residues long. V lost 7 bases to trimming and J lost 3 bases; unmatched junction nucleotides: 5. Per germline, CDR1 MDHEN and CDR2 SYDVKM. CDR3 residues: CASTAGTSGYEQYF. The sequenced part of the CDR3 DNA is TGTGCCAGCACCGCCGGGACTAGCGGCTACGAG. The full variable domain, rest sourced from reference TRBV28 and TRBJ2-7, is DVKVTQSSRYLVKRTGEKVFLECVQDMDHENMFWYRQDPGLGLRLIYFSYDVKMKEKGDIPEGYSVSREKKERFSLILESASTNQTSMYLCASTAGTSGYEQYFGPGTRLTVT.

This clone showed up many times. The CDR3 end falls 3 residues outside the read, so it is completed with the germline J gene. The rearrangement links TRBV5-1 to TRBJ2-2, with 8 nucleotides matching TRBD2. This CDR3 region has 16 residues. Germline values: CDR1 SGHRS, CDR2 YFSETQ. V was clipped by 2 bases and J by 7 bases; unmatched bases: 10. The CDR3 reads CASSFPSGGAGGELFF. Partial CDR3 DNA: TGCGCCAGCAGCTTCCCCAGCGGGGGAGCTGGCGGGGAG.

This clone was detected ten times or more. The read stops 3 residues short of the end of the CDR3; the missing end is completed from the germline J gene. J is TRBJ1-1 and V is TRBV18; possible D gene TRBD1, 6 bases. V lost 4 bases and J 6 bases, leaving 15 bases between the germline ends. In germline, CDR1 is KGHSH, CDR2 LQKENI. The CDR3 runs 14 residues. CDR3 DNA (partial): TGTGCCAGCTCACAGTATGAGGGGGATGCTGAA. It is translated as CASSQYEGDAE. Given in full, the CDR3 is CASSQYEGDAEAFF.

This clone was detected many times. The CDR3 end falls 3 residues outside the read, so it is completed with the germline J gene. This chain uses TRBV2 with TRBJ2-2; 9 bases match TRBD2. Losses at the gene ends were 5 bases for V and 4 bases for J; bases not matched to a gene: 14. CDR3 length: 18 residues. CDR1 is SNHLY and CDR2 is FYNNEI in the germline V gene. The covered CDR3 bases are TGTGCCAGCAGTTTTAGCGGGGGCCCCTTTTCGGGCACCGGGGAG. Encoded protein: CASSFSGGPFSGTGE. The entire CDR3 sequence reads CASSFSGGPFSGTGELFF.

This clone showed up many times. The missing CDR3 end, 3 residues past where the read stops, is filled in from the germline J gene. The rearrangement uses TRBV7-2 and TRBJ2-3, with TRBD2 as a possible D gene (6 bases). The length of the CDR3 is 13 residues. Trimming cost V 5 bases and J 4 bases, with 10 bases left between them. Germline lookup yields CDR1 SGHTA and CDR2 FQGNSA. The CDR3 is CASSPGTPDTQYF. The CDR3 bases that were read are TGTGCCAGCAGCCCCGGGACTCCAGATACG.

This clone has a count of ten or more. CDR3 residues: CASSSIAGVSTGELFF. CDR3 bases read: TGTGCCAGTAGTTCTATAGCGGGAGTAAGCACCGGGGAG. The chain links TRBV19 to TRBJ2-2; 9 bases agree with TRBD2. The read stops 3 residues short of the end of the CDR3; the missing end is completed from the germline J gene. V was clipped by 5 bases and J by 4 bases; unmatched bases: 8. Germline V gives CDR1 LNHDA, CDR2 SQIVND (reference sequence). The CDR3 runs to 16 residues.

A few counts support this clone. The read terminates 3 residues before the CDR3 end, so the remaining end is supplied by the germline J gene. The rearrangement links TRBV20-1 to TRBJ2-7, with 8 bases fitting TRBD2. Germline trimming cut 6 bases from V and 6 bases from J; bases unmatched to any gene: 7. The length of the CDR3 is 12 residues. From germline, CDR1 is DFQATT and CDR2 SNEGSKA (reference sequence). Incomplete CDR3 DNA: TGCAGTGCCACGGGACTAGACGGCGAG. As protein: CSATGLDGE. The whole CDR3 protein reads CSATGLDGEQYF.